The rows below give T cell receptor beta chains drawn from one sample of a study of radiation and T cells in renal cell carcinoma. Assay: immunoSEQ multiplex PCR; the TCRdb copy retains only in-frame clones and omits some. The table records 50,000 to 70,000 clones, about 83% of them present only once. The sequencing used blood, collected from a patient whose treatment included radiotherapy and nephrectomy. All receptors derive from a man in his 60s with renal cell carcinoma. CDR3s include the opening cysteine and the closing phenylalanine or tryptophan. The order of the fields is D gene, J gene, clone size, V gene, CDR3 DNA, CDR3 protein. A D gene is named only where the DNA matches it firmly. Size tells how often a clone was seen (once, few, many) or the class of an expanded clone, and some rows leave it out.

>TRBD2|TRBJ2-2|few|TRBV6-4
TGTGCCAGCAGGGACTCGGGGGGGATTAGACTAGCGGGAGATCACGCCGGGGAGCTGTTTTTT
CASRDSGGIRLAGDHAGELFF
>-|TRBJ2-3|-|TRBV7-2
TGTGCCAGCAGCTTAGCAGGGAACACAGATACGCAGTATTTT
CASSLAGNTDTQYF
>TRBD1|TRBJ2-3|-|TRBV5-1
TGCGCCAGCAGCTTGGATGCAGGGGGCGAGGGCACAGATACGCAGTATTTT
CASSLDAGGEGTDTQYF
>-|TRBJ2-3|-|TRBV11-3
TGTGCCAGCAGCTTGGAGGAAGGGATGCAGTATTTT
CASSLEEGMQYF
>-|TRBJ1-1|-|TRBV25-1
TGTGCCAGCAGTGAATCCGGACAGTTGGGTTGGACTGAAGCTTTCTTT
CASSESGQLGWTEAFF
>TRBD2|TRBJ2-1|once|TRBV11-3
TGTGCCAGCAGCTTATCTGGGCGGGAGGGCCCTGAGCAGTTCTTC
CASSLSGREGPEQFF
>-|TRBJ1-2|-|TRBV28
TGTGCCAGCAGACGGATCTATGGCTACACCTTC
CASRRIYGYTF
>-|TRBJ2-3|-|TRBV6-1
TGTGCCAGCAGTGAGACAATCTCCCCAGATACGCAGTATTTT
CASSETISPDTQYF
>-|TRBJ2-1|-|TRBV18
TGTGCCAGCTCACCACCGTCCATGAACAATGAGCAGTTCTTC
CASSPPSMNNEQFF
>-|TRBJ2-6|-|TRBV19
TGTGCCAGTAGTTTCCTAGCTGGGGCCAACGTCCTGACTTTC
CASSFLAGANVLTF
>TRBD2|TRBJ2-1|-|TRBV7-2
TGTGCCAGCAGCCCAGAAGCGGGGTTTGGGCAGTTCTTC
CASSPEAGFGQFF
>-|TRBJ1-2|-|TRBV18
TGTGCCAGCTCCCCGCAATCTACAGGAACCAACTATGGCTACACCTTC
CASSPQSTGTNYGYTF
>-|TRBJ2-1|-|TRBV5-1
TGCGCCAGCAGCTTGGAGCCGGAAAATGAGCAGTTCTTC
CASSLEPENEQFF
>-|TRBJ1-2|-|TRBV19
TGTGCCAGTAGTATGGACTACTATGGCTACACCTTC
CASSMDYYGYTF
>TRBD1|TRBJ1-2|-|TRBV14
TGTGCCAGCAGCCAAGCCGGACAGGGGTACTATGGCTACACCTTC
CASSQAGQGYYGYTF
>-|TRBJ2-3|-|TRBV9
TGTGCCAGCAGCTTCAGCACAGATACGCAGTATTTT
CASSFSTDTQYF
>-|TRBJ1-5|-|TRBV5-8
TGTGCCAGCAGCTTGGACCGGGGCTCCTCTAGCAATCAGCCCCAGCATTTT
CASSLDRGSSSNQPQHF
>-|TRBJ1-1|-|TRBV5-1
TGCGCCAGCAGGACAGACTCGGGGACTGAAGCTTTCTTT
CASRTDSGTEAFF
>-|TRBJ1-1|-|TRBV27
TGTGCCAGCAGTTTATCCCACCAACGTCCGGTCCTGGAGGACACTGAAGCTTTCTTT
CASSLSHQRPVLEDTEAFF
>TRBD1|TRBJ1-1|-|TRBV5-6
TGTGCCAGCAGCTGGACAGGGGTGGAGGCTGAAGCTTTCTTT
CASSWTGVEAEAFF
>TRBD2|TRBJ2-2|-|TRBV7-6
TGTGCCAGCAGCTTTAGACTAGCGGGATCGAACACCGGGGAGCTGTTTTTT
CASSFRLAGSNTGELFF
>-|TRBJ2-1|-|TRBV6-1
TGTGCCAGCAGCGAATCCGGGTCCCAGGGGCAGTTCTTC
CASSESGSQGQFF
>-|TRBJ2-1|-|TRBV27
TGTGCCAGCAGGGTACAGGGTAAGAATGAGCAGTTCTTC
CASRVQGKNEQFF
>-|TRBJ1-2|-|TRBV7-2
TGTGCCAGCAGCTTAGGGAGCAGAAGCGGATACTATGGCTACACCTTC
CASSLGSRSGYYGYTF